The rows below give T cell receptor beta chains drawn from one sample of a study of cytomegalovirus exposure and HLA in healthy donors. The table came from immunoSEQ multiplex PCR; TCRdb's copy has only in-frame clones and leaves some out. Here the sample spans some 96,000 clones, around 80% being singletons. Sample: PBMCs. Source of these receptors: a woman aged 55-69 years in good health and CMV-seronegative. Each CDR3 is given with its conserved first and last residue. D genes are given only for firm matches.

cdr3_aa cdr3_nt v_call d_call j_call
CASTLLQENTEAFF TGTGCCAGCACTCTATTACAGGAGAACACTGAAGCTTTCTTT TRBV28 NA TRBJ1-1
CAISESGANEQYF TGTGCCATCAGTGAGTCTGGGGCGAACGAGCAGTACTTC TRBV10-3 NA TRBJ2-7
CASSLFDRAPSGNTIYF TGTGCCAGCAGCTTATTCGACAGGGCCCCCTCTGGAAACACCATATATTTT TRBV5-6 TRBD1 TRBJ1-3
CARHLESGGNNEQFF TGTGCCAGGCATCTGGAAAGCGGGGGGAACAATGAGCAGTTCTTC TRBV7-7 TRBD2 TRBJ2-1
CASRPGQGLKSFF TGTGCCAGCAGGCCCGGACAGGGGCTTAAGTCTTTCTTT TRBV7-9 TRBD1 TRBJ1-1
CASSVGRGMGGETQYF TGTGCCAGCAGCGTAGGCAGGGGGATGGGGGGCGAGACCCAGTACTTC TRBV9 NA TRBJ2-5
CASSRKLAEGTDTQYF TGTGCCAGCAGCAGGAAACTAGCGGAGGGTACAGATACGCAGTATTTT TRBV21-1 NA TRBJ2-3
CASSTPDEKLFF TGTGCCAGTAGTACCCCTGATGAAAAACTGTTTTTT TRBV19 NA TRBJ1-4
CASSLDRGTVQGSSYNEQFF TGTGCCAGCAGTCTCGACCGCGGGACAGTTCAAGGGAGCTCCTACAATGAGCAGTTCTTC TRBV27 NA TRBJ2-1
CASSVGVREPQHF TGTGCCAGCAGCGTAGGTGTCAGGGAGCCCCAGCATTTT TRBV9 NA TRBJ1-5
CATSDTRHDGYTF TGTGCCACATCCGACACGAGACACGATGGCTACACCTTC TRBV28 NA TRBJ1-2
CASSLGHRVSTDTQYF TGTGCCAGCAGCTTAGGGCATCGGGTTAGCACAGATACGCAGTATTTT TRBV7-8 NA TRBJ2-3
CASSLDSGVYQPQHF TGTGCCAGCAGTCTAGATTCAGGGGTGTATCAGCCCCAGCATTTT TRBV28 NA TRBJ1-5
CASSRLAGAYNEQFF TGTGCCAGCAGTCGACTAGCGGGAGCCTACAATGAGCAGTTCTTC TRBV6-5 TRBD2 TRBJ2-1
CASSLGTGNQPQHF TGTGCCAGCAGTTTAGGGACAGGGAATCAGCCCCAGCATTTT TRBV27 TRBD1 TRBJ1-5
CSAYLQETQYF TGCAGCGCCTACCTACAAGAGACCCAGTACTTC TRBV29-1 NA TRBJ2-5
CASSYSTGNNSPLHF TGTGCCAGCAGTTACTCGACGGGGAACAATTCACCCCTCCACTTT TRBV6-5 NA TRBJ1-6
CASSLSGQPYEQYF TGCGCCAGCAGCTTGAGTGGACAGCCCTACGAGCAGTACTTC TRBV5-1 NA TRBJ2-7
CASRGGFSYNEQFF TGTGCCAGCAGAGGGGGATTCTCCTACAATGAGCAGTTCTTC TRBV27 NA TRBJ2-1
CASSLTGTGTGNTIYF TGTGCCAGCAGCCTCACCGGGACAGGGACCGGAAACACCATATATTTT TRBV7-2 TRBD1 TRBJ1-3
CASSFGNSGNTIYF TGTGCCAGCAGCTTTGGCAACTCTGGAAACACCATATATTTT TRBV5-4 NA TRBJ1-3
CSVPGGHEQFF TGCAGCGTGCCCGGGGGGCATGAGCAGTTCTTC TRBV29-1 NA TRBJ2-1
CASSLGQKYYEQYF TGTGCCAGCAGCTTAGGACAGAAGTACTACGAGCAGTACTTC TRBV7-9 NA TRBJ2-7
CASSQRSRGQPQHF TGCGCCAGCAGCCAACGCTCGCGGGGTCAGCCCCAGCATTTT TRBV4-3 NA TRBJ1-5
CASSIVEGNGYTF TGTGCCAGCAGTATCGTGGAGGGTAATGGCTACACCTTC TRBV6-5 NA TRBJ1-2
CATWTRGLYNEQFF TGTGCCACCTGGACAAGGGGCTTATACAATGAGCAGTTCTTC TRBV2 NA TRBJ2-1
CASSSPGQINYGYTF TGTGCCAGCAGCTCTCCGGGACAGATTAACTATGGCTACACCTTC TRBV7-2 TRBD1 TRBJ1-2
CASSRLGGSGNTIYF TGTGCCAGCAGCCGGTTGGGGGGATCTGGAAACACCATATATTTT TRBV5-6 NA TRBJ1-3